This T cell receptor (beta chain) was sequenced for a study of OX40 agonist ivuxolimab in advanced cancers. Overall study: Hepatocellular carcinoma, melanoma, renal cell or head and neck cancer was diagnosed in the dose-escalation patients.

Study results and limitations: Expanded clones were, on average, more numerous in CD8+ T cells than in CD4+. Clones of CD4+ and CD8+ blood T cells grew by week 6 at doses of 0.1 to 3.0 mg/kg.

Enrollment shut out patients with autoimmune disease history or systemic immunosuppression. Turning to this clone: The antigen is not known.

The CDR3 contains 12 residues. V gave up 10 bases and J gave up 7 bases; unmatched junction bases: 5. Germline CDR1 is WNHNN and CDR2 is SYGVQD (reference sequence). Measured with immunoSEQ multiplex PCR; TCRdb has only the in-frame clones, and not every one. The sample holds approximately 82,000 clones, around four fifths seen once. V usage is TRBV10-1 and J usage is TRBJ1-3, with TRBD1 matching 9 bases. Sequencing used CD4+ or CD8+ T cells sorted from blood, obtained in a trial of the OX40 agonist ivuxolimab. This clonotype was obtained from an adult with an advanced solid tumor such as melanoma, head and neck, liver or kidney cancer. CDR3 protein: CATPGQGNTIYF. CDR3 sequence (DNA): TGCGCCACCCCGGGACAGGGTAACACCATATATTTT.